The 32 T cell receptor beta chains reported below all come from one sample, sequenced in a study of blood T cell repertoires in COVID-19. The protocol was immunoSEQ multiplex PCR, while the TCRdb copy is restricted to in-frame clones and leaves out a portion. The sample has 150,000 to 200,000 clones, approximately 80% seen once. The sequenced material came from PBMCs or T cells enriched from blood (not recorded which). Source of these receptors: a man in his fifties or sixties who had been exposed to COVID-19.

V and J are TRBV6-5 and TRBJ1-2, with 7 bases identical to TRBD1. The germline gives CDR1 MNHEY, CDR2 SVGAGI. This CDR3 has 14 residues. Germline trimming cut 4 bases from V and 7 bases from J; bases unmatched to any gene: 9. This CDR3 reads CASSFRQGLGGYTF. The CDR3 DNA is TGTGCCAGCAGTTTCAGACAGGGTTTAGGTGGCTACACCTTC.

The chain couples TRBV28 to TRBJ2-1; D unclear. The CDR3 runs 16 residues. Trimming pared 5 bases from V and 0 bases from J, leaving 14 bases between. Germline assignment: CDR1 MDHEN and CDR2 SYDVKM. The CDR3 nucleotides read TGTGCCAGCAGTCTCCCCCTTTTAGTCTCCTACAATGAGCAGTTCTTC. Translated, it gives CASSLPLLVSYNEQFF.

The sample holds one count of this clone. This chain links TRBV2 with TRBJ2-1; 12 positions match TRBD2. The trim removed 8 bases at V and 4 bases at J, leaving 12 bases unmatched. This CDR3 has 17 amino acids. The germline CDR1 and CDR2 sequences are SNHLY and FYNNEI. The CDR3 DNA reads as TGTGCCAGCGTAGGGACTAGCGGGCGGATCAGATACAATGAGCAGTTCTTC. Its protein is CASVGTSGRIRYNEQFF.

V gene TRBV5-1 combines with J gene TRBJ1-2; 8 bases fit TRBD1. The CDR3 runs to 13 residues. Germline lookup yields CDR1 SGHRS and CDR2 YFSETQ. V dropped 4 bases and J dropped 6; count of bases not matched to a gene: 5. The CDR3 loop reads CASSTTGDNGYTF. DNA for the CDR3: TGCGCCAGCAGCACGACAGGGGACAATGGCTACACCTTC. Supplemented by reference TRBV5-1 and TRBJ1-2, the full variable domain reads KAGVTQTPRYLIKTRGQQVTLSCSPISGHRSVSWYQQTPGQGLQFLFEYFSETQRNKGNFPGRFSGRQFSNSRSEMNVSTLELGDSALYLCASSTTGDNGYTFGSGTRLTVV.

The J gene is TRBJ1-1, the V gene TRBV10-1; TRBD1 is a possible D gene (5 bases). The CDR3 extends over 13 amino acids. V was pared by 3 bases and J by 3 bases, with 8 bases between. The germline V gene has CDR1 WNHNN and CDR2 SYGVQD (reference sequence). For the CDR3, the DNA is TGCGCCAGCAGTGAAGACAGACACACTGAAGCTTTCTTT. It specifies CASSEDRHTEAFF.

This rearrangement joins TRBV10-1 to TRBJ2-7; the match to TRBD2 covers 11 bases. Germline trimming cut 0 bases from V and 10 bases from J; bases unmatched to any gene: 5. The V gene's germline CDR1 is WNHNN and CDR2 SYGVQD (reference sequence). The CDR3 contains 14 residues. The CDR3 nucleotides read TGCGCCAGCAGTGAGTCCGGAGGACTAGCGGGTCAGTACTTC. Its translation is CASSESGGLAGQYF.

The CDR3 nucleotides read TGCGCCAGCAGCTTGGAATCCAGGGGACAGACTGAGCAGTTCTTC. This encodes CASSLESRGQTEQFF. The V call is TRBV5-1, the J call TRBJ2-1, with 7 bases matching TRBD1. There are 15 residues in the CDR3. J was trimmed by 9 bases and V by 0 bases; bases with no gene match: 9. Germline V CDR1 and CDR2: SGHRS, YFSETQ.

CDR3: CATSRGLGGNVPGYTF. The CDR3 DNA sequence: TGTGCCACCAGCAGAGGGTTAGGAGGGAATGTTCCTGGCTACACCTTC. The rearrangement joins TRBV15 to TRBJ1-2; D not certain. This CDR3 contains 16 residues. CDR1 is LNHNV and CDR2 is YYDKDF in the germline V gene (reference sequence). V gave up 1 base and J gave up 7 bases, with 19 bases separating them.

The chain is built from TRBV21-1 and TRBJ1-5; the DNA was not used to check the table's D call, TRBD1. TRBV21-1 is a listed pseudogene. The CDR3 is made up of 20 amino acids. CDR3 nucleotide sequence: TGTGCCAGCAGCAAAGTAGATATGGGACAGTTCGTTTTTGGAAATCAGCCCCAGCATTTT. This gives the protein CASSKVDMGQFVFGNQPQHF.

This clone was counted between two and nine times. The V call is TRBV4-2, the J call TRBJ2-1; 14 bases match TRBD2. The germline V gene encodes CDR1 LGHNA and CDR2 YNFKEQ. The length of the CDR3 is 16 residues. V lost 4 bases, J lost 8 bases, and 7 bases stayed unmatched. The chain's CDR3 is CASSRLAGGNIDEQFF. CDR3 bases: TGTGCCAGCAGCCGACTAGCGGGAGGGAACATAGATGAGCAGTTCTTC.

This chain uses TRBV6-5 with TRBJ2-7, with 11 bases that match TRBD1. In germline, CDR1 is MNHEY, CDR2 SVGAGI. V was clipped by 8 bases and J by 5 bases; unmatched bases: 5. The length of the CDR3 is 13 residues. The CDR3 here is CASLGQGGHEQYF. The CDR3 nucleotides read TGTGCCAGCTTGGGACAGGGGGGACACGAGCAGTACTTC.

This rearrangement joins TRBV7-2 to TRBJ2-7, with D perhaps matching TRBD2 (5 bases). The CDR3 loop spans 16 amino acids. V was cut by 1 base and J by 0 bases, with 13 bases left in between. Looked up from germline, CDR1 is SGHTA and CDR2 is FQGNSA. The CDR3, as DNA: TGTGCCAGCAGCTTAGGTCCAGCGGTGAACTCCTACGAGCAGTACTTC. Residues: CASSLGPAVNSYEQYF.

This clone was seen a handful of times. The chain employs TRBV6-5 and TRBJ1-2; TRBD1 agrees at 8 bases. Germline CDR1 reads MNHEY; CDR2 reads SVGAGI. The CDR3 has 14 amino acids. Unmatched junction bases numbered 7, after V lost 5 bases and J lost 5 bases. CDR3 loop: CASSTLDRGYGYTF. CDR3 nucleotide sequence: TGTGCCAGCAGTACACTAGACAGGGGTTATGGCTACACCTTC.

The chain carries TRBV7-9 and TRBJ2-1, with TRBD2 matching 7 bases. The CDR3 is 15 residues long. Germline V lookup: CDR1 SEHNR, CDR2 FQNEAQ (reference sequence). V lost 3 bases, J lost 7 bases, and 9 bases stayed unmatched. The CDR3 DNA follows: TGTGCCAGCAGCTTGAGGCGCCTAGCGGAAAATGAGCAGTTCTTC. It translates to CASSLRRLAENEQFF. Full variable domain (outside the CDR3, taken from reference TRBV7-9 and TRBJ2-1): DTGVSQNPRHKITKRGQNVTFRCDPISEHNRLYWYRQTLGQGPEFLTYFQNEAQLEKSRLLSDRFSAERPKGSFSTLEIQRTEQGDSAMYLCASSLRRLAENEQFFGPGTRLTVL.

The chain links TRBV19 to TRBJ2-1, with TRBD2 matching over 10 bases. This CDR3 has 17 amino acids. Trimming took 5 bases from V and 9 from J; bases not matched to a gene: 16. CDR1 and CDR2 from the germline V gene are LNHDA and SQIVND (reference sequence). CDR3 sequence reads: CASSPHVLAGVLSEQFF. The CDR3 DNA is TGTGCCAGTAGTCCCCATGTTCTAGCGGGAGTTTTATCTGAGCAGTTCTTC.

Written as DNA, the CDR3 is TGCGCCAGCAGCTTGACGGCGGGGCAAGAGACCCAGTACTTC. Translation: CASSLTAGQETQYF. The chain has TRBV5-1 and TRBJ2-5; the D gene is possibly TRBD2 (6 bases). The CDR3 is made up of 14 amino acids. V lost 1 base to trimming and J lost 2 bases, with 9 bases between them. CDR1 and CDR2 (germline): SGHRS, YFSETQ. Together with reference TRBV5-1 and TRBJ2-5, the CDR3 gives the full variable domain: KAGVTQTPRYLIKTRGQQVTLSCSPISGHRSVSWYQQTPGQGLQFLFEYFSETQRNKGNFPGRFSGRQFSNSRSEMNVSTLELGDSALYLCASSLTAGQETQYFGPGTRLLVL.

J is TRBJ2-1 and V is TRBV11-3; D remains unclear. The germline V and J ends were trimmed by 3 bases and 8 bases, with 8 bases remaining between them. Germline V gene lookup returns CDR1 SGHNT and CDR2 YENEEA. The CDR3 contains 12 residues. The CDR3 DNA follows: TGTGCCAGCAGCTTCGATACGGATGAGCAGTTCTTC. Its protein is CASSFDTDEQFF. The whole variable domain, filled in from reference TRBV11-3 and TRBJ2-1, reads EAGVVQSPRYKIIEKKQPVAFWCNPISGHNTLYWYLQNLGQGPELLIRYENEEAVDDSQLPKDRFSAERLKGVDSTLKIQPAELGDSAVYLCASSFDTDEQFFGPGTRLTVL.

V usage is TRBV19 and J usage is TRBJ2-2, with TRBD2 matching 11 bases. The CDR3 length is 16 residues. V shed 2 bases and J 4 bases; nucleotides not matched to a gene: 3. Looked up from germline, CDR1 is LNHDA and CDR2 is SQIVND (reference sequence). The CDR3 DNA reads TGTGCCAGTAGTATAACCGGGACTAGCGGCACCGGGGAGCTGTTTTTT. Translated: CASSITGTSGTGELFF.

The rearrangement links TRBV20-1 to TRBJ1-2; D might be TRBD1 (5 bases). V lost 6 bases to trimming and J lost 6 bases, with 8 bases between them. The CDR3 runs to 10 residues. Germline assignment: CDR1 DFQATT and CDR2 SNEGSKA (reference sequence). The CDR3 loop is CSAWGDGYTF. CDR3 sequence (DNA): TGCAGTGCCTGGGGGGATGGCTACACCTTC.

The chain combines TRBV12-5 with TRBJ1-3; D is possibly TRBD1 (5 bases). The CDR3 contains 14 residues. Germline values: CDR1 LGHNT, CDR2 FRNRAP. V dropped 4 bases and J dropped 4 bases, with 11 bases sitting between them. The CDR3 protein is CASGSINRGNTIYF. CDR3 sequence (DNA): TGTGCTAGTGGTTCGATAAACAGGGGAAACACCATATATTTT. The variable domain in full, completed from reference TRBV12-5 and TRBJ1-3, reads DARVTQTPRHKVTEMGQEVTMRCQPILGHNTVFWYRQTMMQGLELLAYFRNRAPLDDSGMPKDRFSAEMPDATLATLKIQPSEPRDSAVYFCASGSINRGNTIYFGEGSWLTVV.

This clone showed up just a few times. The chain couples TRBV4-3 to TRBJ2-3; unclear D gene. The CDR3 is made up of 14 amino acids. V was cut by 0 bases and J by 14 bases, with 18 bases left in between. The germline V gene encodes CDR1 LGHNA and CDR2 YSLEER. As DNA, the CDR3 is TGCGCCAGCAGCCAAGATCCTTCGCGGAACCTACGGTATTTT. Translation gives CASSQDPSRNLRYF.

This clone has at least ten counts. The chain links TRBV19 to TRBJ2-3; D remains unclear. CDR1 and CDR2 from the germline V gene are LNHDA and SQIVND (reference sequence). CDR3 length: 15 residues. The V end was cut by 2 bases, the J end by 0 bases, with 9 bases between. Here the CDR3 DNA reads TGTGCCAGTAGTATATTCCGGTCTAGCACAGATACGCAGTATTTT. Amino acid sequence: CASSIFRSSTDTQYF.

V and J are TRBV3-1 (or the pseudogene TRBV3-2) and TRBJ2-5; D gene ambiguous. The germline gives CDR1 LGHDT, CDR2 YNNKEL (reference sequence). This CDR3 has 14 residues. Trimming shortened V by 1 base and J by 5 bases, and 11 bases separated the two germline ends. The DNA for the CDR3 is TGTGCCAGCAGCCAAGTTGGCCGAGGCGAGACCCAGTACTTC. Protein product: CASSQVGRGETQYF.

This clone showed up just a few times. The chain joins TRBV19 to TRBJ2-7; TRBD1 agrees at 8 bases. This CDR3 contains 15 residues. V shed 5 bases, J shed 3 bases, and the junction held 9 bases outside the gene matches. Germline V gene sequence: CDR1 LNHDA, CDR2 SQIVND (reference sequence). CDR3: CASSVTGTGDYEQYF. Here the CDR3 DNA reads TGTGCCAGTAGTGTTACCGGGACAGGAGACTACGAGCAGTACTTC.

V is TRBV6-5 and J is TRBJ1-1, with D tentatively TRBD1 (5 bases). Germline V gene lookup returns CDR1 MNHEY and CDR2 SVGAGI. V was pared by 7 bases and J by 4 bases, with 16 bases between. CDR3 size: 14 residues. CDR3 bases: TGTGCCAGCAAGTGGGGGGAGGTGGGCACTGAAGCTTTCTTT. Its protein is CASKWGEVGTEAFF.

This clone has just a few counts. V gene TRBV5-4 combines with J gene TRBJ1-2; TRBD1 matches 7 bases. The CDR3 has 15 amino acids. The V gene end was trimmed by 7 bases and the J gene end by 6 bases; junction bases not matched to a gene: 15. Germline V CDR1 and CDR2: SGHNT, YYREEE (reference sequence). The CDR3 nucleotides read TGTGCCAGCGGGGGGACAGTTCGAGGAGCAGATGGCTACACCTTC. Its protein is CASGGTVRGADGYTF.

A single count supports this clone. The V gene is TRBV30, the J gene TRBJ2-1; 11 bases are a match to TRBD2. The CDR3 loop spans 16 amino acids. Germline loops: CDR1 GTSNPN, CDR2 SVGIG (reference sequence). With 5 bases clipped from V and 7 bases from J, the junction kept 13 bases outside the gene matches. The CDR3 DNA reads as TGTGCCTGGGGACTTACCGGGACTAGCGGTCCGAATGAGCAGTTCTTC. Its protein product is CAWGLTGTSGPNEQFF.

The CDR3 region has the DNA TGTGCCAGCAGTCCGGGGACAGGGGGCCGGAATGAGCAGTTCTTC. It codes for CASSPGTGGRNEQFF. The gene calls are TRBV6-6 and TRBJ2-1, with TRBD1 matching over 12 bases. The CDR3 length is 15 residues. Germline trimming cut 5 bases from V and 7 bases from J; bases unmatched to any gene: 6. Per germline, CDR1 MNHNY and CDR2 SVGAGI (reference sequence).

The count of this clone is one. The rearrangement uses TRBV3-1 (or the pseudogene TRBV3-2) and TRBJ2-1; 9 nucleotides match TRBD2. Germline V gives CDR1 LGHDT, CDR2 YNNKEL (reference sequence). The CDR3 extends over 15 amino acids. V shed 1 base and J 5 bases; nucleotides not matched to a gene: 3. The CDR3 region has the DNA TGTGCCAGCAGCCAAGCGACTAGCGGACACAATGAGCAGTTCTTC. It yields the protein CASSQATSGHNEQFF.

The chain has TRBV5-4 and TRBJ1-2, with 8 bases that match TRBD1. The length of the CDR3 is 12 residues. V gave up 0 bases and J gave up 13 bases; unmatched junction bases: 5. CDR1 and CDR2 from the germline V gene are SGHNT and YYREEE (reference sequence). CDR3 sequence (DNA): TGTGCCAGCAGCTTGGGTCCAGGGGGCCTCACCTTC. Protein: CASSLGPGGLTF.

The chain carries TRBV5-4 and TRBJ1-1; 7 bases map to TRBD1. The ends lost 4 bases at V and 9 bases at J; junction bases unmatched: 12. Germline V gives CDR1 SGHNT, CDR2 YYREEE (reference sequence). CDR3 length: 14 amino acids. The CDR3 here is CASSTPGQTSQAFF. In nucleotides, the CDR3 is TGTGCCAGCAGCACACCGGGACAGACGAGCCAAGCTTTCTTT.

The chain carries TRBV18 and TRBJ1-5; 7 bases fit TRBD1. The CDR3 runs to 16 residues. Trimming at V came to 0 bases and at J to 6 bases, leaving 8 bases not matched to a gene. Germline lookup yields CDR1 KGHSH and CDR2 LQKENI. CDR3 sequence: CASSPPSNRGTQPQHF. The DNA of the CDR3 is TGTGCCAGCTCACCACCTAGTAACAGGGGAACTCAGCCCCAGCATTTT.